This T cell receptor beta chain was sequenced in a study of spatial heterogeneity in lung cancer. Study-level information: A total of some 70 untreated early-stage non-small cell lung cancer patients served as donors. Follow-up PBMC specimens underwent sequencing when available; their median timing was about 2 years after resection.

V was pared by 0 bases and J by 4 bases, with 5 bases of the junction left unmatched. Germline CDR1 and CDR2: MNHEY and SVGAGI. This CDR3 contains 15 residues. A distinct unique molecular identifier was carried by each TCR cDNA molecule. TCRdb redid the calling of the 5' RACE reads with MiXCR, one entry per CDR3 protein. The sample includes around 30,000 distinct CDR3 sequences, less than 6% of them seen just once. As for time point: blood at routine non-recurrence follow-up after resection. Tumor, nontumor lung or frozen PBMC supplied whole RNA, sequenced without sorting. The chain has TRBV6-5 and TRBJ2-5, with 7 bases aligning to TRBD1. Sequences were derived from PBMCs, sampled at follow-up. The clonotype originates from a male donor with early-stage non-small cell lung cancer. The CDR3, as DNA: TGTGCCAGCAGTTACTCGTCGACAGGGAGAGAGACCCAGTACTTC. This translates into CASSYSSTGRETQYF.